Each of the 11 T cell receptor beta chains below was sequenced from the same sample in a study of T cells after yellow fever vaccination. TCRdb called the 5' RACE reads again in MiXCR, with one record for every CDR3 protein. The sample lists a few hundred thousand distinct CDR3 sequences, around a sixth occurring once. The sequenced sample was PBMCs, obtained 4 to 6 days after the first yellow fever vaccination. The receptors were gathered from a man between 18 and 35 years old who received the YFV17D yellow fever vaccine.

This clonotype was seen a handful of times. This chain connects TRBV5-1 to TRBJ2-7; 9 bases map to TRBD1. V shed 5 bases and J 2 bases; nucleotides not matched to a gene: 8. The CDR3 has 15 amino acids. The germline V gene has CDR1 SGHRS and CDR2 YFSETQ. CDR3 nucleotides: TGCGCCAGCAGACCCGGACAGGGGAGTCCCTACGAGCAGTACGTC. It yields the protein CASRPGQGSPYEQYV.

This chain connects TRBV4-1 to TRBJ1-2, with 12 bases that match TRBD1. Per the germline V gene, CDR1 is MGHRA and CDR2 is YSYEKL. With 4 bases clipped from V and 4 bases from J, the junction kept 13 bases outside the gene matches. There are 18 residues in the CDR3. For the CDR3, the DNA is TGCGCCAGCAGCCCGACCGGGACAGGGGGCACAACTCCCTATGGCTACACCTTC. This gives the protein CASSPTGTGGTTPYGYTF.

The chain uses TRBV4-3 and TRBJ1-1; weak D call: TRBD1 (5 bases). Between the trimmed V and J ends, which lost 0 bases and 1 base, there was a span of 9 bases. CDR1 is LGHNA, CDR2 YSLEER, per germline. CDR3 length: 15 amino acids. The CDR3: CASSQDITGNTEAFF. The DNA for the CDR3 is TGCGCCAGCAGCCAAGATATTACAGGGAACACTGAAGCTTTCTTT.

Only a few counts were recorded for this clonotype. The V and J genes are TRBV12-3 or TRBV12-4 and TRBJ1-6; D may be TRBD1 (5 bases). V was shortened by 5 bases and J by 2 bases, with 7 bases between the two germline ends. This CDR3 is 14 amino acids long. In DNA, the CDR3 is TGTGCCAGCAGTCAGGACACCTATAATTCACCCCTCCACTTT. This codes for CASSQDTYNSPLHF.

This clonotype was found a few times. The J gene is TRBJ2-4, the V gene TRBV5-1; 12 bases are a match to TRBD2. CDR1 and CDR2 from the germline V gene are SGHRS and YFSETQ. This CDR3 has 14 residues. With 7 bases clipped from V and 9 bases from J, the junction kept 8 bases outside the gene matches. CDR3 coding DNA: TGCGCCAGCTGCCTAGCGGGGGGGCTTGGCATTCAGTACTTC. As protein: CASCLAGGLGIQYF.

This sequence joins TRBV19 and TRBJ2-7; the D is unclear. Germline assignment: CDR1 LNHDA and CDR2 SQIVND (reference sequence). The CDR3 is 12 residues long. V was cut by 10 bases and J by 4 bases, with 14 bases left in between. In DNA, the CDR3 is TGTGCCACCCGGACGGTGTGGTACGAGCAGTACGTC. Translating it yields CATRTVWYEQYV.

The chain combines TRBV5-5 with TRBJ1-2; possible D gene TRBD1, 5 bases. Trimming removed 0 bases from V and 6 bases from J, with 15 bases in between. CDR1 is SGHKS and CDR2 is YYEKEE in the germline V gene (reference sequence). The CDR3 covers 15 residues. As DNA, the CDR3 is TGTGCCAGCAGCTTGGATAGTAAGCTGGGACATGGCTACACCTTC. Translating gives CASSLDSKLGHGYTF.

This chain joins TRBV7-9 and TRBJ2-1; D is unresolved. Trimming removed 10 bases at V and 5 bases at J, with 18 bases between. CDR3 length: 14 amino acids. CDR1 SEHNR and CDR2 FQNEAQ come from the germline V gene (reference sequence). The CDR3 nucleotides read TGTGCCATCTTACAGCCCTTGGCGAACAATGAGCAGTTCTTC. Translating gives CAILQPLANNEQFF.

V usage is TRBV20-1 and J usage is TRBJ2-3, with TRBD2 identical over 9 bases. Trimming cost V 1 base and J 4 bases; bases outside gene matches: 9. The CDR3 sequence is 16 residues long. CDR1 is DFQATT, CDR2 SNEGSKA, per germline (reference sequence). The CDR3 nucleotides are TGCAGTGCTAGAGCCTTGGCGGGAGGGGCCGCAGATACGCAGTATTTT. Encoded protein: CSARALAGGAADTQYF.

This clonotype has at least ten counts. This sequence joins TRBV5-4 and TRBJ1-6; a possible D gene is TRBD1 (5 bases). This CDR3 is 14 amino acids long. With 4 bases removed from V and 10 bases from J, the gap between germline ends came to 15 bases. From germline, CDR1 is SGHNT and CDR2 YYREEE (reference sequence). CDR3 nucleotide sequence: TGTGCCAGCAGCCCTATGCGGGGGAGCTCACCCCTCCACTTT. Its translation is CASSPMRGSSPLHF.

This clonotype occurred a few times. This chain links TRBV10-3 with TRBJ2-6, with D possibly being TRBD2 (5 bases). The CDR3 is made up of 18 amino acids. Germline V gene sequence: CDR1 ENHRY, CDR2 SYGVKD. V was clipped by 7 bases and J by 0 bases, with 19 bases between them. The CDR3 sequence: CAITARALSDSGANVLTF. The CDR3 DNA follows: TGTGCCATCACGGCGCGGGCGCTATCGGACTCTGGGGCCAACGTCCTGACTTTC.